The 28 T cell receptor beta chains reported below all come from one sample, sequenced in a study of siplizumab effects on memory and regulatory T cells. The method was immunoSEQ multiplex PCR; TCRdb's version includes in-frame clones alone and lacks a portion of them. Here the sample spans under 70,000 clones, roughly 78% being singletons. The sequenced sample was memory CD4+ T cells sorted from blood. These receptors were taken from a human donor in good health.

The J gene is TRBJ2-6, the V gene TRBV7-9; D not certain. In germline, CDR1 is SEHNR, CDR2 FQNEAQ (reference sequence). The length of the CDR3 is 14 residues. Trimming removed 5 bases from V and 0 bases from J, with 5 bases in between. The CDR3: CASSLNSGANVLTF. DNA of the CDR3: TGTGCCAGCAGCCTTAACTCTGGGGCCAACGTCCTGACTTTC. The full variable domain, completed using reference TRBV7-9 and TRBJ2-6, is DTGVSQNPRHKITKRGQNVTFRCDPISEHNRLYWYRQTLGQGPEFLTYFQNEAQLEKSRLLSDRFSAERPKGSFSTLEIQRTEQGDSAMYLCASSLNSGANVLTFGAGSRLTVL.

The chain joins TRBV19 to TRBJ2-2; D unclear. V gave up 9 bases and J gave up 7 bases, with 6 bases separating them. This CDR3 contains 10 residues. The germline V gene has CDR1 LNHDA and CDR2 SQIVND (reference sequence). This CDR3 is CASRHGELFF. Here the CDR3 DNA reads TGTGCCAGCAGGCACGGGGAGCTGTTTTTT. Using reference TRBV19 and TRBJ2-2 for the parts outside the CDR3, the full variable domain is DGGITQSPKYLFRKEGQNVTLSCEQNLNHDAMYWYRQDPGQGLRLIYYSQIVNDFQKGDIAEGYSVSREKKESFPLTVTSAQKNPTAFYLCASRHGELFFGEGSRLTVL.

This chain links TRBV7-2 with TRBJ2-1; D is unclear. The germline CDR1 and CDR2 sequences are SGHTA and FQGNSA. CDR3 size: 15 residues. Trimming removed 5 bases at V and 0 bases at J, with 11 bases between. The CDR3 nucleotides read TGTGCCAGCAGCCCCCCGGCCAGCTCCTACAATGAGCAGTTCTTC. Amino acids: CASSPPASSYNEQFF.

This sequence joins TRBV28 and TRBJ1-6; D remains ambiguous. V dropped 6 bases and J dropped 14 bases, with 23 bases sitting between them. The CDR3 loop spans 15 amino acids. CDR1 MDHEN and CDR2 SYDVKM come from the germline V gene. In DNA form, the CDR3 reads TGTGCCAGCAGGGGGAAGAAGGGTAAGGGCCGGACCCTCCACTTT. As protein: CASRGKKGKGRTLHF.

V is TRBV19 and J is TRBJ2-3; D is possibly TRBD1 (5 bases). Germline CDR1 reads LNHDA; CDR2 reads SQIVND (reference sequence). Trimming removed 6 bases at V and 5 bases at J, with 15 bases between. This CDR3 is built from 14 residues. The CDR3 sequence is CASRLQQGGDTQYF. CDR3 DNA sequence: TGTGCCAGTAGGCTTCAGCAGGGCGGAGATACGCAGTATTTT.

The sample holds a few counts of this clone. The CDR3: CSVGDRSLTGELFF. Here the CDR3 DNA reads TGCAGCGTTGGAGACAGGAGCCTCACCGGGGAGCTGTTTTTT. V usage is TRBV29-1 and J usage is TRBJ2-2; maybe TRBD1 (6 bases). The length of the CDR3 is 14 residues. Germline V gives CDR1 SQVTM, CDR2 ANQGSEA. V was clipped by 4 bases and J by 4 bases, with 13 bases between them.

The rearrangement links TRBV12-5 to TRBJ2-3; 7 nucleotides agree with TRBD2. The junction had 8 bases not matched to a gene; V was cut back by 5 bases and J by 3 bases. The CDR3 runs to 15 residues. In germline, CDR1 is LGHNT, CDR2 FRNRAP. CDR3 in amino acids: CASGGLGGWTDTQYF. The CDR3 region has the DNA TGTGCTAGTGGTGGGCTGGGGGGGTGGACAGATACGCAGTATTTT.

The chain links TRBV2 to TRBJ1-6; 9 bases map to TRBD1. Germline lookup yields CDR1 SNHLY and CDR2 FYNNEI. The CDR3 sequence is 15 residues long. Losses at the gene ends were 2 bases for V and 9 bases for J; bases not matched to a gene: 5. The CDR3 DNA sequence: TGTGCCAGCAGTGAATTGGGACAGGGCATTTCACCCCTCCACTTT. Translating gives CASSELGQGISPLHF. The complete variable domain, with remaining parts taken from reference TRBV2 and TRBJ1-6, reads EPEVTQTPSHQVTQMGQEVILRCVPISNHLYFYWYRQILGQKVEFLVSFYNNEISEKSEIFDDQFSVERPDGSNFTLKIRSTKLEDSAMYFCASSELGQGISPLHFGNGTRLTVT.

The chain joins TRBV7-2 to TRBJ2-5; D possibly corresponds to TRBD2 (6 bases). CDR1 is SGHTA, CDR2 FQGNSA, per germline. The CDR3 totals 15 residues. V lost 1 base to trimming and J lost 2 bases, with 11 bases between them. The CDR3 coding sequence is TGTGCCAGCAGCTTAGTGGGAGGCCCACAAGAGACCCAGTACTTC. This encodes CASSLVGGPQETQYF.

The gene calls are TRBV5-4 and TRBJ2-3; 8 nucleotides agree with TRBD2. The CDR3 is 15 residues long. Per the germline V gene, CDR1 is SGHNT and CDR2 is YYREEE (reference sequence). J lost 5 bases, V lost 4 bases, and 9 bases had no gene match. The CDR3 loop is CASSGGERGIDTQYF. The CDR3 DNA follows: TGTGCCAGCAGCGGGGGTGAGCGGGGGATAGATACGCAGTATTTT. Filled out from reference TRBV5-4 and TRBJ2-3, the complete variable domain reads ETGVTQSPTHLIKTRGQQVTLRCSSQSGHNTVSWYQQALGQGPQFIFQYYREEENGRGNFPPRFSGLQFPNYSSELNVNALELDDSALYLCASSGGERGIDTQYFGPGTRLTVL.

V usage is TRBV7-6 and J usage is TRBJ1-1; D is perhaps TRBD1 (6 bases). V dropped 5 bases and J dropped 6 bases, with 19 bases sitting between them. The CDR3 extends over 15 amino acids. Germline CDR1 reads SGHVS; CDR2 reads FNYEAQ. Here the CDR3 DNA reads TGTGCCAGCAGCCAGGGGCAGGGAGGGATGGCTGAAGCTTTCTTT. Its protein product is CASSQGQGGMAEAFF.

The genes are TRBV6-9 and TRBJ1-6; TRBD1 might be the D (5 bases). This CDR3 region has 13 residues. CDR1 is MNHGY and CDR2 is SVAAGI in the germline V gene. V dropped 4 bases and J dropped 7 bases, with 8 bases sitting between them. CDR3 amino acids: CASSSRQNSPLHF. As DNA, the CDR3 is TGTGCCAGCAGTTCCCGACAGAATTCACCCCTCCACTTT.

The chain links TRBV28 to TRBJ1-2, with D perhaps matching TRBD1 (5 bases). Germline CDR1 is MDHEN and CDR2 is SYDVKM. Trimming pared 7 bases from V and 2 bases from J, leaving 17 bases between. The CDR3 spans 15 residues. CDR3 DNA sequence: TGTGCCAGCACCCTTGGGCAGTGGGGGAACTATGGCTACACCTTC. This translates into CASTLGQWGNYGYTF.

This clone was counted once. This chain connects TRBV7-2 to TRBJ2-7, with 10 bases aligning to TRBD2. V was pared by 2 bases and J by 2 bases, with 9 bases of the junction left unmatched. The CDR3 extends over 17 amino acids. The V gene's germline CDR1 is SGHTA and CDR2 FQGNSA. The CDR3 coding sequence is TGTGCCAGCAGCTTAAGTGCCCTAGCGGGGGACCCCTACGAGCAGTACTTC. It is translated as CASSLSALAGDPYEQYF.

The rearrangement joins TRBV7-6 to TRBJ1-4; D not certain. Germline-derived CDR1 and CDR2 are SGHVS and FNYEAQ. V gave up 2 bases and J gave up 8 bases, with 9 bases separating them. This CDR3 region has 13 residues. Written as DNA, the CDR3 is TGTGCCAGCAGCTTAATAGAAGGCGAAAAACTGTTTTTT. It specifies CASSLIEGEKLFF.

The V call is TRBV29-1, the J call TRBJ1-2; perhaps TRBD1 as D (5 bases). V was trimmed by 3 bases and J by 6 bases, leaving 11 bases between them. Looked up from germline, CDR1 is SQVTM and CDR2 is ANQGSEA. CDR3 size: 12 residues. CDR3 loop: CSVEGQYHGYTF. CDR3 bases: TGCAGCGTTGAGGGGCAGTATCATGGCTACACCTTC.

This chain connects TRBV9 to TRBJ2-7; 7 bases match TRBD1. V shed 3 bases and J 9 bases; nucleotides not matched to a gene: 12. From germline, CDR1 is SGDLS and CDR2 YYNGEE. This CDR3 comprises 14 residues. The CDR3 DNA follows: TGTGCCAGCAGCGCAGGACAGGACAACTCAAGGCAGTACTTC. It translates to CASSAGQDNSRQYF.

This clone appeared a single time. The chain is built from TRBV27 and TRBJ2-3; D might be TRBD2 (6 bases). Germline V CDR1 and CDR2: MNHEY, SMNVEV (reference sequence). The CDR3 spans 15 residues. V was trimmed by 5 bases and J by 2 bases, leaving 14 bases between them. CDR3 residues: CASSGLAATTDTQYF. CDR3 DNA sequence: TGTGCCAGCAGTGGTTTAGCGGCGACCACAGATACGCAGTATTTT.

This rearrangement joins TRBV19 to TRBJ1-5; 8 nucleotides align to TRBD1. Germline lookup yields CDR1 LNHDA and CDR2 SQIVND (reference sequence). This CDR3 is built from 14 residues. V lost 3 bases and J lost 5; bases outside the gene matches: 3. DNA of the CDR3: TGTGCCAGTAGTATTCAGGGGGCCCATCAGCCCCAGCATTTT. Amino acids: CASSIQGAHQPQHF.

The chain joins TRBV6-6 to TRBJ1-1; 8 bases fit TRBD1. V trimming: 6 bases; J trimming: 4 bases; junction bases outside the gene matches: 4. The CDR3 is 13 residues long. Germline V gene data show CDR1 as MNHNY and CDR2 as SVGAGI (reference sequence). The CDR3 sequence is CASSRQGSTEAFF. CDR3 nucleotide sequence: TGTGCCAGCAGCAGACAGGGGAGCACTGAAGCTTTCTTT.

V and J are TRBV2 and TRBJ2-3, with 8 bases lining up with TRBD2. The CDR3 consists of 17 residues. Germline V gene data show CDR1 as SNHLY and CDR2 as FYNNEI. V lost 5 bases to trimming and J lost 3 bases; unmatched junction nucleotides: 13. The CDR3 coding sequence is TGTGCCAGCAGTTGGAGCGGGGGCCTCACAGAAACAGATACGCAGTATTTT. Protein: CASSWSGGLTETDTQYF.

This chain connects TRBV2 to TRBJ1-2, with D unclear. The CDR3 runs 12 residues. V dropped 3 bases and J dropped 5 bases, with 7 bases sitting between them. Germline V gives CDR1 SNHLY, CDR2 FYNNEI. CDR3 residues: CASSDPRYGYTF. CDR3 nucleotides: TGTGCCAGCAGTGACCCGCGTTATGGCTACACCTTC.

The chain links TRBV13 to TRBJ2-2; TRBD1 or TRBD2 may be the D gene (7 bases each). The CDR3 is 14 residues long. Germline lookup yields CDR1 PRHDT and CDR2 FYEKMQ (reference sequence). Trimming left V 4 bases short and J 6 bases short, with 12 bases between. The CDR3 DNA sequence: TGTGCCAGCAGCTCAGGGGGGGATTCCGGGGAGCTGTTTTTT. It codes for CASSSGGDSGELFF.

This clone was observed a handful of times. The J gene is TRBJ2-5, the V gene TRBV7-7; 14 nucleotides agree with TRBD2. The CDR3 contains 16 residues. The V and J ends lost 5 bases and 5 bases, in that order; junction bases with no gene match: 7. The germline CDR1 and CDR2 sequences are SSHAT and FNYEAQ (reference sequence). CDR3 DNA sequence: TGTGCCAGCAGCCAGGGACTAGCGGGGGCCGGGGAGACCCAGTACTTC. This translates into CASSQGLAGAGETQYF.

Points on this clone: At one end, the junction sequence differs from germline, possibly due to a read error. The rearrangement joins TRBV6-5 to TRBJ1-4; the D is unclear. The CDR3 covers 14 residues. Germline CDR1 is MNHEY and CDR2 is SVGAGI. The CDR3 bases are TGTGCCAGCAGTAACTCGAACGGAAAAGAAAAACTGTTTTTT. Encoded protein: CASSNSNGKEKLFF.

The count of this clone is one. This chain connects TRBV11-3 to TRBJ2-5; perhaps TRBD2 as D (5 bases). Looked up from germline, CDR1 is SGHNT and CDR2 is YENEEA. V lost 2 bases to trimming and J lost 3 bases, with 13 bases between them. The CDR3 runs 15 residues. CDR3 in amino acids: CASSLQRTGKETQYF. The CDR3 DNA is TGTGCCAGCAGCTTACAACGGACGGGAAAAGAGACCCAGTACTTC.

CDR3 sequence reads: CASTPCRTQETQYF. In nucleotides, the CDR3 is TGTGCCAGCACCCCCTGCCGGACCCAAGAGACCCAGTACTTC. V gene TRBV6-4 combines with J gene TRBJ2-5; D is unclear. CDR3 length equals 14 residues. Looked up from germline, CDR1 is MRHNA and CDR2 is SNTAGT. V was cut by 7 bases and J by 1 base, with 13 bases left in between.

The chain carries TRBV7-3 and TRBJ2-2; 7 nucleotides line up with TRBD1. The CDR3 is made up of 16 amino acids. Trimming cost V 2 bases and J 1 base; bases outside gene matches: 4. Germline V gene lookup returns CDR1 SGHTA and CDR2 FQGTGA. CDR3 in DNA: TGTGCCAGCAGCTTAGGACAGGCCGGGAACACCGGGGAGCTGTTTTTT. Translated, it gives CASSLGQAGNTGELFF.